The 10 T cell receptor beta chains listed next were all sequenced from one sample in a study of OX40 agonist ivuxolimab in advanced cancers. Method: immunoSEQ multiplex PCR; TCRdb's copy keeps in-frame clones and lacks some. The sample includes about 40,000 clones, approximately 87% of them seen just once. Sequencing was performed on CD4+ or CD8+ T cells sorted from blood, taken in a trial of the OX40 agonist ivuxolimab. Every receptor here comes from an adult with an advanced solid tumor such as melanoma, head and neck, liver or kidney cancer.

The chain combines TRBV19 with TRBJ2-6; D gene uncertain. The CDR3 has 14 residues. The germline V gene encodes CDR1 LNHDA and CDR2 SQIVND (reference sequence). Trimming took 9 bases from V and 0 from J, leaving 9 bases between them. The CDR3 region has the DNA TGTGCCAGCTCGCTCGGCTCTGGGGCCAACGTCCTGACTTTC. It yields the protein CASSLGSGANVLTF.

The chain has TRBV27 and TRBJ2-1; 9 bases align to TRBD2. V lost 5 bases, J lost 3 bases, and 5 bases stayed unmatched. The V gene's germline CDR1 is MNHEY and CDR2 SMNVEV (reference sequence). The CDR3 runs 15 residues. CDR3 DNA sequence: TGTGCCAGCAGTCACAGCGGGAGGTTCTACAATGAGCAGTTCTTC. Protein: CASSHSGRFYNEQFF.

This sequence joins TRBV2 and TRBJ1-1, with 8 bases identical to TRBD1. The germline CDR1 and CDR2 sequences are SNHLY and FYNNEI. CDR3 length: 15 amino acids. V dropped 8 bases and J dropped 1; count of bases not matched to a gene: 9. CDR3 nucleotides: TGTGCCAGCTTTAAGGAACAGGGGGGGAACACTGAAGCTTTCTTT. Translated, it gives CASFKEQGGNTEAFF. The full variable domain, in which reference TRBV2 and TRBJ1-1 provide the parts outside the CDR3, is EPEVTQTPSHQVTQMGQEVILRCVPISNHLYFYWYRQILGQKVEFLVSFYNNEISEKSEIFDDQFSVERPDGSNFTLKIRSTKLEDSAMYFCASFKEQGGNTEAFFGQGTRLTVV.

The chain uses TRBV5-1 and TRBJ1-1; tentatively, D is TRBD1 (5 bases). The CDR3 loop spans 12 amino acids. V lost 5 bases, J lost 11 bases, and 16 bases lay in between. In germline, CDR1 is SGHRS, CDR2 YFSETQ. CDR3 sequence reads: CASRNRGGGAFF. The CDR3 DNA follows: TGCGCCAGCAGAAATCGGGGCGGTGGGGCTTTCTTT.

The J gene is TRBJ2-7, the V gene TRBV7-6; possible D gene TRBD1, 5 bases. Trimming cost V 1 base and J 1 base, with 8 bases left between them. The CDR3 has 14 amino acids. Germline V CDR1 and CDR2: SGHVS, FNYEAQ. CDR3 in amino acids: CASSLGGVSYEQYF. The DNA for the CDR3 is TGTGCCAGCAGCTTAGGGGGCGTATCCTACGAGCAGTACTTC.

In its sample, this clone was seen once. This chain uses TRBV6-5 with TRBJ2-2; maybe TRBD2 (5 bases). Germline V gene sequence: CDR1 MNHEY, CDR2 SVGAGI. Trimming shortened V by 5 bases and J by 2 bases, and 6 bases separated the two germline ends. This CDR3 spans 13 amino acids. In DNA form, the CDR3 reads TGTGCCAGCAGTCTAGCCAACACCGGGGAGCTGTTTTTT. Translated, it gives CASSLANTGELFF.

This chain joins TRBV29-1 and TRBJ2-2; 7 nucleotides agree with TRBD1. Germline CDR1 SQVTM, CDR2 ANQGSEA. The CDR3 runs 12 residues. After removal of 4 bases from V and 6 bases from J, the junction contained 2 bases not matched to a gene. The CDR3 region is CSVGQGPGELFF. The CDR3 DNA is TGCAGCGTTGGACAGGGTCCCGGGGAGCTGTTTTTT.

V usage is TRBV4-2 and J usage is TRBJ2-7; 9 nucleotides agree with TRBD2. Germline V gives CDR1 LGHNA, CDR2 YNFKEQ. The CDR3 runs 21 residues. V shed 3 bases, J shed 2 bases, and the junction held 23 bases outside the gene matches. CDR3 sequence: CASSHGYFGRGGGVGAYEQYF. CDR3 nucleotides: TGTGCCAGCAGCCATGGGTACTTTGGCCGCGGCGGGGGGGTAGGGGCCTACGAGCAGTACTTC.

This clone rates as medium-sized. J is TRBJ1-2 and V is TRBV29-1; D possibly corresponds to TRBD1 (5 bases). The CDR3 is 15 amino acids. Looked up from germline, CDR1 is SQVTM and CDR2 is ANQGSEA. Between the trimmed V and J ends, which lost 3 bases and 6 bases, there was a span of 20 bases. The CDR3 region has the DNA TGCAGCGTTGAGTCTCCGGGCAGGGTGTTCGATGGCTACACCTTC. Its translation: CSVESPGRVFDGYTF.

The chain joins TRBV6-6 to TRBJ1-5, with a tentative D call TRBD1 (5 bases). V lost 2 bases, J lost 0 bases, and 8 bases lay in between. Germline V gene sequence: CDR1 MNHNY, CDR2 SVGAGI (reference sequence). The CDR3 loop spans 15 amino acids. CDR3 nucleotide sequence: TGTGCCAGCAGTTACAGGGGAGCTAGCAATCAGCCCCAGCATTTT. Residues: CASSYRGASNQPQHF.